This entry is about one T cell receptor beta chain. This CDR3 spans 17 amino acids. J gave up 0 bases and V 0 bases, and 4 bases lay outside the gene matches. Germline values: CDR1 SGHDN, CDR2 FVKESK. Sequenced by immunoSEQ multiplex PCR; TCRdb stores in-frame clones only, minus some. The repertoire has 250,000 to 350,000 clones, about 85% of them found once; the top ten carry 0.7% to 1%. The source of the sample is a study of blood T cell repertoires in COVID-19. Looking at the study overall: PBMCs, B-cell-depleted T cells, or T cells provided the cDNA or gDNA that made up the material.

The chain joins TRBV14 to TRBJ2-2; the match to TRBD1 covers 7 bases. Sequencing used peripheral blood. This sequence originates from a human donor with COVID-19, enrolled during active disease. The donor label of this sample is uncertain. Written as DNA, the CDR3 is TGTGCCAGCAGCCAAGAGAACCAGGGGGCGAACACCGGGGAGCTGTTTTTT. Its protein product is CASSQENQGANTGELFF.